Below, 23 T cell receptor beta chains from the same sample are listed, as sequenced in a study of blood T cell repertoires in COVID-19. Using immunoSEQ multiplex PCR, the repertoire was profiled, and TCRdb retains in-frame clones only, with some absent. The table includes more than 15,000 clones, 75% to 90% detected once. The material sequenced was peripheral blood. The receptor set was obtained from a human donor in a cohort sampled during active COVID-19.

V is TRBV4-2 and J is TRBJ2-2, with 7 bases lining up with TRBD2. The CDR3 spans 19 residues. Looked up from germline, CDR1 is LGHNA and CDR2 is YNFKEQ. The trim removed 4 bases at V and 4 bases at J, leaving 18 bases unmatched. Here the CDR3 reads CASSLEGKAGKGGTGELFF. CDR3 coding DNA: TGTGCCAGCAGCCTTGAAGGGAAAGCGGGAAAGGGTGGCACCGGGGAGCTGTTTTTT.

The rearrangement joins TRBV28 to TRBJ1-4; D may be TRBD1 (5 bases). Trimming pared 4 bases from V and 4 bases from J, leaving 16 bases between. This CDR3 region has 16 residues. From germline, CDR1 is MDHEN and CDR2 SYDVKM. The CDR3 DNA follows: TGTGCCAGCAGTTCCGCCGGGGGTCCTTATAATGAAAAACTGTTTTTT. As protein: CASSSAGGPYNEKLFF. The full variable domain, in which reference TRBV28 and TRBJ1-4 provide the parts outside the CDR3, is DVKVTQSSRYLVKRTGEKVFLECVQDMDHENMFWYRQDPGLGLRLIYFSYDVKMKEKGDIPEGYSVSREKKERFSLILESASTNQTSMYLCASSSAGGPYNEKLFFGSGTQLSVL.

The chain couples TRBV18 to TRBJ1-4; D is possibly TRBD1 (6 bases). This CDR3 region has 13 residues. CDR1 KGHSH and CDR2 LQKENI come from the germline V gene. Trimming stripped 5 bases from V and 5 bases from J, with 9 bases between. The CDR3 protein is CASSGGSNEKLFF. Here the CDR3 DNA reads TGTGCCAGCTCAGGGGGCTCAAATGAAAAACTGTTTTTT.

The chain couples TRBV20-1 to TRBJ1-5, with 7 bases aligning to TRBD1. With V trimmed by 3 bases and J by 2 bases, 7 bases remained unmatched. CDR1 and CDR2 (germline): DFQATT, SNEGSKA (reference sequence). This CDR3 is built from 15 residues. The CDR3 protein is CSASVPGGGNQPQHF. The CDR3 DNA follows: TGCAGTGCTAGTGTCCCAGGGGGTGGCAATCAGCCCCAGCATTTT.

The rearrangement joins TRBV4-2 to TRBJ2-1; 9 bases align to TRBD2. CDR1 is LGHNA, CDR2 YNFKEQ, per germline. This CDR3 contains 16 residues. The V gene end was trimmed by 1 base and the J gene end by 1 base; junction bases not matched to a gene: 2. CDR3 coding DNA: TGTGCCAGCAGCCAAGGGACTAGCGAGTCCTACAATGAGCAGTTCTTC. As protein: CASSQGTSESYNEQFF.

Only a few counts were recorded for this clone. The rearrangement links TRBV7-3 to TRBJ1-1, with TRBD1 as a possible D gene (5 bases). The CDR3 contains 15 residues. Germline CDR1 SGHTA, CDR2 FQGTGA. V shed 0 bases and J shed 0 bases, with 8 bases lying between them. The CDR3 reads CASSLTGLMNTEAFF. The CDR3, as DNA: TGTGCCAGCAGCTTAACGGGACTCATGAACACTGAAGCTTTCTTT.

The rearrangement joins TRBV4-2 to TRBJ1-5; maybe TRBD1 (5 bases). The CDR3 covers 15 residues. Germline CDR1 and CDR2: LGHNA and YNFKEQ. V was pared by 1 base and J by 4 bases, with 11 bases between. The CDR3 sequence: CASSQGQQINQPQHF. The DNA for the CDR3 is TGTGCCAGCAGCCAAGGACAGCAAATTAATCAGCCCCAGCATTTT.

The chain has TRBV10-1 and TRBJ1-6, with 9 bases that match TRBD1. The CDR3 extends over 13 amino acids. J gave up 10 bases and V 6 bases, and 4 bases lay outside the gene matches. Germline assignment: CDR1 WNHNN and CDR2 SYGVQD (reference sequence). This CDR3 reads CASSRDRDSPLHF. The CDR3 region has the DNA TGCGCCAGCAGCCGGGACAGGGACTCACCCCTCCACTTT.

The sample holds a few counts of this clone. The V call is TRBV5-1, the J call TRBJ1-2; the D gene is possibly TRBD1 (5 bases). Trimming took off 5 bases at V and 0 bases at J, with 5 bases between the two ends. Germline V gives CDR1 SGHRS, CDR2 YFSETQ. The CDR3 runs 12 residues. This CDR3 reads CASRGANYGYTF. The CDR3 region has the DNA TGCGCCAGCAGAGGGGCTAACTATGGCTACACCTTC.

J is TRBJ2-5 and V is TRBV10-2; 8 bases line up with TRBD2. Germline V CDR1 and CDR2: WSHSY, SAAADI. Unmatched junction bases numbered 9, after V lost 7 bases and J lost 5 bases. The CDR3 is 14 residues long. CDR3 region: CASMGAGVGETQYF. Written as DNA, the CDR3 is TGCGCCAGCATGGGAGCGGGAGTTGGGGAGACCCAGTACTTC.

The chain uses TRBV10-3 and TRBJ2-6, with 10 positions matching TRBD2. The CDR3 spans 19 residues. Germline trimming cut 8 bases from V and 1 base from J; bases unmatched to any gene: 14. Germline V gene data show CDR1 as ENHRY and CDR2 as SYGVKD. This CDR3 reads CAIRSGVAGGKSGANVLTF. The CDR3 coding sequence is TGTGCCATCCGCTCCGGGGTAGCGGGAGGTAAATCTGGGGCCAACGTCCTGACTTTC.

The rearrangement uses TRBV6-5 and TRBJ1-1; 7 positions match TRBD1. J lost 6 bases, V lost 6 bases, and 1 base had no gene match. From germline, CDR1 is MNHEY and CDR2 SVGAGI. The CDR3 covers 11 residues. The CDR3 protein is CASRTGPEAFF. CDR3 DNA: TGTGCCAGCAGGACAGGGCCTGAAGCTTTCTTT.

CDR3 sequence reads: CASSPLASGRIRTDTQYF. The CDR3 bases are TGTGCCAGCAGCCCCCTAGCTAGCGGGAGAATCCGTACAGATACGCAGTATTTT. The J gene is TRBJ2-3, the V gene TRBV3-1 (or the pseudogene TRBV3-2); TRBD2 aligns across 10 bases. V gave up 4 bases and J gave up 3 bases; unmatched junction bases: 13. CDR1 and CDR2 from the germline V gene are LGHDT and YNNKEL (reference sequence). This CDR3 spans 18 amino acids.

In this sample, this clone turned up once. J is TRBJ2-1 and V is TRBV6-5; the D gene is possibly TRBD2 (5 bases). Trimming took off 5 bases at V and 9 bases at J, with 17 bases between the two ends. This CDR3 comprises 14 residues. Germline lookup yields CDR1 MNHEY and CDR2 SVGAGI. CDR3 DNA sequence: TGTGCCAGCAGTCTACGGAGGAGCTACCCTGAGCAGTTCTTC. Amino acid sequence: CASSLRRSYPEQFF.

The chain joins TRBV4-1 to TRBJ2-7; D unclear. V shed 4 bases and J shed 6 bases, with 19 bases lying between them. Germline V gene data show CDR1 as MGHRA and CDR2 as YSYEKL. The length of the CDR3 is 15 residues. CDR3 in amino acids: CASSPNPPSVSEQYF. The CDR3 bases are TGCGCCAGCAGCCCCAACCCTCCCAGTGTGTCCGAGCAGTACTTC.

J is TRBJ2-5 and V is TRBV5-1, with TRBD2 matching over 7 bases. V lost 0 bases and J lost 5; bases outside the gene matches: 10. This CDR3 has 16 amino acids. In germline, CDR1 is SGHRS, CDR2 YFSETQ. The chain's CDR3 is CASSLGAQGLRETQYF. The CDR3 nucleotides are TGCGCCAGCAGCTTGGGGGCTCAGGGACTAAGGGAGACCCAGTACTTC.

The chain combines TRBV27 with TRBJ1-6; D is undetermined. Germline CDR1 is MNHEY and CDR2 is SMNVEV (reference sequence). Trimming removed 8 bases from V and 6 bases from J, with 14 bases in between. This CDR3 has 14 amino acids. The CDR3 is CASHRRGFNSPLHF. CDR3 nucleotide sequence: TGTGCCAGCCACCGGCGGGGTTTTAATTCACCCCTCCACTTT.

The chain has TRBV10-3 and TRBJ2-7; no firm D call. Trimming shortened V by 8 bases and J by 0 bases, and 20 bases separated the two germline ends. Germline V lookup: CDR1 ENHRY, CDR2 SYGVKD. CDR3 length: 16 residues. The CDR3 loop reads CAIGIQRLESSYEQYF. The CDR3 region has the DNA TGTGCCATCGGCATCCAACGATTGGAGAGCTCCTACGAGCAGTACTTC.

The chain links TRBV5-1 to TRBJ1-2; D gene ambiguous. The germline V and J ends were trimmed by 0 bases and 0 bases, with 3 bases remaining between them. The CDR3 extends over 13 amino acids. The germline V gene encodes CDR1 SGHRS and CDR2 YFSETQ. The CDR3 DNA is TGCGCCAGCAGCTTGGGAGCTAACTATGGCTACACCTTC. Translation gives CASSLGANYGYTF.

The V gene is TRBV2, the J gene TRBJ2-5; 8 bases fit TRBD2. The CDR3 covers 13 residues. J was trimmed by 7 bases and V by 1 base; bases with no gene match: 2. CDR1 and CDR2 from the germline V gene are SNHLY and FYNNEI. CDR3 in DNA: TGTGCCAGCAGTGAAGGGGCGGGGGGGACCCAGTACTTC. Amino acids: CASSEGAGGTQYF.

CDR3 nucleotides: TGCGCCAGCAGCCCCCAGAACATGAACACTGAAGCTTTCTTT. This sequence encodes CASSPQNMNTEAFF. The gene calls are TRBV5-1 and TRBJ1-1; D unresolved. This CDR3 comprises 14 residues. The germline V gene encodes CDR1 SGHRS and CDR2 YFSETQ. Trimming took 4 bases from V and 0 from J, leaving 10 bases between them.

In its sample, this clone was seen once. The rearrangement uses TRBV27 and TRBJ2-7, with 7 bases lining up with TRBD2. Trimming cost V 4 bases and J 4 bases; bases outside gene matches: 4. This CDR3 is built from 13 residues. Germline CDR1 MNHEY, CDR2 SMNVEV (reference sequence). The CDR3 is CASSWEGRYEQYF. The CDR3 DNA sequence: TGTGCCAGCAGTTGGGAGGGGCGGTACGAGCAGTACTTC.

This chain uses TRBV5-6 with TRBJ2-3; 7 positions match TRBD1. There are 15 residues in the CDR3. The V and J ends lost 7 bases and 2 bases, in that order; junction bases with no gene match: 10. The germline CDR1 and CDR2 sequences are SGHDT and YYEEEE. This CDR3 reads CASSLDRAYTDTQYF. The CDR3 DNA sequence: TGTGCCAGCTCCCTCGACAGGGCTTACACAGATACGCAGTATTTT.